These T cell receptor beta chains were read from a single sample in a study of cytotoxic CD8 clonotypes in ibrutinib-treated CLL. TCRdb's table, derived via immunoSEQ multiplex PCR, lists solely in-frame clones and lacks some. The sample holds 200,000 or so clones, just under 80% seen once. The starting material was PBMCs, obtained after 12 months of ibrutinib treatment. Receptor source: a human donor with chronic lymphocytic leukemia. CDR3s include the opening cysteine and the closing phenylalanine or tryptophan. The order of the fields is CDR3 length, clone size, V gene, D gene, J gene, CDR3 DNA, CDR3 protein. The D gene is left open where the match is weak. Clone size, where shown, is once, few, many, or a class for clones that have expanded.

13	NA	TRBV11-2	NA	TRBJ2-7	TGTGCCAGCAGCTTACAGGGGTCCTACGAGCAGTACTTC	CASSLQGSYEQYF
14	NA	TRBV11-2	NA	TRBJ2-7	TGTGCCAGCAGCTTAGGTGGGCGCCTCTACGAGCAGTACTTC	CASSLGGRLYEQYF
15	NA	TRBV28	NA	TRBJ1-3	TGTGCCAGCAAAGGGACGGCGCGTAGTGGAAACACCATATATTTT	CASKGTARSGNTIYF
15	NA	TRBV5-4	TRBD1	TRBJ1-1	TGTGCCAGCAGCCTTGCCGGGACAGGGCTTAGAGGAGCTTTCTTT	CASSLAGTGLRGAFF
18	NA	TRBV5-1	TRBD2	TRBJ2-3	TGCGCCAGCAGCTCGGGACTAGCGGGTGCCGCTAGCACAGATACGCAGTATTTT	CASSSGLAGAASTDTQYF
16	NA	TRBV5-1	TRBD2	TRBJ2-1	TGCGCCAGCAGCCCAGAAGCGGGAGGGCAAGGGAATGAGCAGTTCTTC	CASSPEAGGQGNEQFF
14	NA	TRBV6-1	TRBD1	TRBJ2-7	TGTGCCAGCAGCGCCAGGGACAGCTCCTACGAGCAGTACTTC	CASSARDSSYEQYF
16	NA	TRBV7-2	TRBD2	TRBJ2-4	TGTGCCAGCAGCTTAGAACTAGCGGGGGGCCGTGGAATTCAGTACTTC	CASSLELAGGRGIQYF
15	NA	TRBV28	TRBD2	TRBJ2-7	TGTGCCAGCAGACTCCCTAGCGGGAGCATCCCCGAGCAGTACTTC	CASRLPSGSIPEQYF
13	NA	TRBV30	NA	TRBJ1-2	TGTGCCTGGAGTGTTCCCGACAACTATGGCTACACCTTC	CAWSVPDNYGYTF
15	NA	TRBV5-6	TRBD1	TRBJ1-1	TGTGCCAGCAGCTTGGGCCTAGGGGGCATTACTGAAGCTTTCTTT	CASSLGLGGITEAFF
16	NA	TRBV7-6	NA	TRBJ1-2	TGTGCCAGCAGCTTAGGATACACTCCCCGGGAGGGGGGCTACACCTTC	CASSLGYTPREGGYTF
14	NA	TRBV7-9	TRBD1	TRBJ1-2	TGTGCCAGCAGCCGGGGACAGGGGCTCGACGGCTACACCTTC	CASSRGQGLDGYTF
14	NA	TRBV9	NA	TRBJ1-1	TGTGCCAGCAGCGCAGGCAACAGGGCGTCTGAAGCTTTCTTT	CASSAGNRASEAFF
16	NA	TRBV7-7	NA	TRBJ2-1	TGTGCTAGCAGCTTGGGGAGTCCTTCGGATGGTAATGAGCAGTTCTTC	CASSLGSPSDGNEQFF
12	NA	TRBV6-5	NA	TRBJ2-1	TGTGCCAGCACGGCAGGGTTCGGGGAGCAGTTCTTC	CASTAGFGEQFF
15	NA	TRBV18	NA	TRBJ1-5	TGTGCCAGCTCACCGGTGGACAGTACAATAGGGCCCCAGCATTTT	CASSPVDSTIGPQHF
15	NA	TRBV5-4	NA	TRBJ1-2	TGTGCCAGCAGCTTCATTTCTGGGGGTAACTATGGCTACACCTTC	CASSFISGGNYGYTF
16	NA	TRBV4-1	NA	TRBJ1-2	TGCGCCAGCAGCCGCCTACGGCAGGGCGGTAACTATGGCTACACCTTC	CASSRLRQGGNYGYTF
17	NA	TRBV4-2	TRBD2	TRBJ2-7	TGTGCCAGCAGCCAAGAGGGGTTGGCGGGGGGGCCTTACGAGCAGTACTTC	CASSQEGLAGGPYEQYF
13	NA	TRBV10-3	NA	TRBJ2-2	TGTGCCATCAGGGTGGAACCAACCGGGGAGCTGTTTTTT	CAIRVEPTGELFF
16	once	TRBV25-1	TRBD1	TRBJ1-1	TGTGCCAGCAGTGCTCGACAGGGAATAAGGAACACTGAAGCTTTCTTT	CASSARQGIRNTEAFF
13	once	TRBV5-4	NA	TRBJ2-7	TGTGCCAGCAGTCGGGCAGACTCCTACGAGCAGTACTTC	CASSRADSYEQYF
15	NA	TRBV4-1	NA	TRBJ1-2	TGCGCCAGCAGCCAAGACTACCTCCCCGAGGATGGCTACACCTTC	CASSQDYLPEDGYTF
13	few	TRBV11-3	NA	TRBJ2-1	TGTGCCAGCAGCCCGACAGCCTACAATGAGCAGTTCTTC	CASSPTAYNEQFF
12	few	TRBV29-1	NA	TRBJ1-2	TGCAGCGTTGCGAGGACGGACTATGGCTACACCTTC	CSVARTDYGYTF
16	NA	TRBV5-1	TRBD2	TRBJ2-7	TGCGCCAGCAGCTTGGTAGCGGGAGGCGTCTCCTACGAGCAGTACTTC	CASSLVAGGVSYEQYF
14	NA	TRBV29-1	NA	TRBJ1-1	TGCAGCACACGAAAGGCGGAGGGGTACACTGAAGCTTTCTTT	CSTRKAEGYTEAFF
16	NA	TRBV5-1	NA	TRBJ1-4	TGCGCCAGCAGCCCCGGGGGCCAGACAACTAATGAAAAACTGTTTTTT	CASSPGGQTTNEKLFF
14	NA	TRBV6-5	NA	TRBJ2-3	TGTGCCAGCAGTAGAGGGGGGAGCACAGATACGCAGTATTTT	CASSRGGSTDTQYF
11	many	TRBV25-1	TRBD1	TRBJ2-5	TGTGCCAGCAGTGCACAGGGGCCCCAGTACTTC	CASSAQGPQYF
14	NA	TRBV9	NA	TRBJ2-3	TGTGCCAGCAGCGTCGTAGGTCGCACAGATACGCAGTATTTT	CASSVVGRTDTQYF
12	NA	TRBV19	NA	TRBJ1-3	TGTGCCAGTAGTATTGAGGGCAACACCATATATTTT	CASSIEGNTIYF
16	few	TRBV27	NA	TRBJ2-2	TGTGCCAGCAGCCTCCCGGCTGGGGTAGAGACCGGGGAGCTGTTTTTT	CASSLPAGVETGELFF
12	NA	TRBV10-3	NA	TRBJ2-1	TGTGCCATCAGTGAGGTAGGGATATCCCAGTTCTTC	CAISEVGISQFF
16	NA	TRBV10-3	NA	TRBJ1-6	TGTGCCATCAGTGAGTCTCGGCAGGGTTTGGGTTCACCCCTCCACTTT	CAISESRQGLGSPLHF
14	NA	TRBV29-1	TRBD2	TRBJ2-7	TGCAGCGTTCGAGGTGGTAGCGGGGGTTACGAGCAGTACTTC	CSVRGGSGGYEQYF
14	NA	TRBV28	NA	TRBJ1-2	TGTGCCAGCACCTCACCCCTTACTAACTATGGCTACACCTTC	CASTSPLTNYGYTF
14	NA	TRBV28	NA	TRBJ2-7	TGTGCCAGCAGTTTTATGGGTAGCTCCTACGAGCAGTACTTC	CASSFMGSSYEQYF
13	NA	TRBV6-5	TRBD1	TRBJ2-1	TGTGCCAGCAGTCAGGACAGGGGCAATGAGCAGTTCTTC	CASSQDRGNEQFF
13	NA	TRBV10-3	NA	TRBJ1-3	TGTGCCATCAGTGAGGGGGACTGGGACACCATATATTTT	CAISEGDWDTIYF
15	NA	TRBV5-4	NA	TRBJ2-2	TGTGCCAGCAGCTTGCCGGGGGCGAACACCGGGGAGCTGTTTTTT	CASSLPGANTGELFF
12	once	TRBV29-1	NA	TRBJ2-1	TGCAGCGTTGAATATGGGGGCAATGAGCAGTTCTTC	CSVEYGGNEQFF
13	NA	TRBV5-1	NA	TRBJ1-1	TGCGCCAGCCGGACAGACCCGAACACTGAAGCTTTCTTT	CASRTDPNTEAFF